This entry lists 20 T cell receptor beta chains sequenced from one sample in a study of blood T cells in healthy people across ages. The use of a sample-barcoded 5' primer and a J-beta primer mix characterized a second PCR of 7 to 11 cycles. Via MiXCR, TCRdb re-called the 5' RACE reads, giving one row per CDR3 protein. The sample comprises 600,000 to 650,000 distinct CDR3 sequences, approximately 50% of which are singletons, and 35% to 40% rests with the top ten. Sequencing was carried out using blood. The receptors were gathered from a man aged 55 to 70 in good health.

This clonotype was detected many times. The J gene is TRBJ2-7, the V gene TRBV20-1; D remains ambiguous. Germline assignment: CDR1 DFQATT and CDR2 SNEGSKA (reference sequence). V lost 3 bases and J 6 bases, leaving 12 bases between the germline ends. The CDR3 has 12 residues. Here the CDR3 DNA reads TGCAGTGCTAGCCTCTCCGGTGTCGAGCAGTACTTC. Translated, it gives CSASLSGVEQYF.

CDR3 bases: TGTGCCAGCAGCCTCGGGGCGCGCAGGGACAGCTACACCTTC. Amino acid sequence: CASSLGARRDSYTF. The J gene is TRBJ1-2, the V gene TRBV5-6, with a weak D call TRBD1 (6 bases). The V end lost 4 bases, the J end lost 9 bases, and 19 bases lay between the germline ends. CDR1 and CDR2 (germline): SGHDT, YYEEEE. There are 14 residues in the CDR3.

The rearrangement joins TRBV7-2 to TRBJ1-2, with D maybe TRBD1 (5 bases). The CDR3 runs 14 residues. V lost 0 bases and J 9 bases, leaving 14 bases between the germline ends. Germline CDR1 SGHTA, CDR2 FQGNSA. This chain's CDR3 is CASSLALGRASYTF. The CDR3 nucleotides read TGTGCCAGCAGCTTAGCGTTGGGCAGGGCGAGCTACACCTTC.

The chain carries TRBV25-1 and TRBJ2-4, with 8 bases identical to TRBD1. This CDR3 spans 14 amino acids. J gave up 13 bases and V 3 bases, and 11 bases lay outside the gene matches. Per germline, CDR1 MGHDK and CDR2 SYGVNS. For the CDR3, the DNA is TGTGCCAGCAGTGATTCTACAGGGGGTAGGGAGCAGTACTTC. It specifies CASSDSTGGREQYF.

The chain's CDR3 is CASSPGRGDSPLHF. In nucleotides, the CDR3 is TGTGCCAGCTCACCAGGCAGGGGAGATTCACCCCTCCACTTT. The chain couples TRBV18 to TRBJ1-6; a possible D gene is TRBD1 (6 bases). The V gene lost 2 bases and the J gene lost 8 bases, with 10 bases spanning the gap. Germline loops: CDR1 KGHSH, CDR2 LQKENI. The CDR3 is made up of 14 amino acids.

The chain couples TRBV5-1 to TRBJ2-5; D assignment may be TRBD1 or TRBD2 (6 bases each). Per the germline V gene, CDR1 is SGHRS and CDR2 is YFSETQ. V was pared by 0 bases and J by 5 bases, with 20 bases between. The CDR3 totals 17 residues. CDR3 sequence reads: CASSLEGGGLAGETQYF. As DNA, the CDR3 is TGCGCCAGCAGCTTGGAAGGAGGGGGGCTAGCCGGGGAGACCCAGTACTTC.

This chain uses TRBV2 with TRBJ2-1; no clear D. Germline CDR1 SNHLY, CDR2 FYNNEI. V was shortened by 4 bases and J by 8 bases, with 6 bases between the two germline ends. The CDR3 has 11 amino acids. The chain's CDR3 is CASSGKHEQFF. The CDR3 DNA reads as TGTGCCAGCAGTGGAAAACATGAGCAGTTCTTC.

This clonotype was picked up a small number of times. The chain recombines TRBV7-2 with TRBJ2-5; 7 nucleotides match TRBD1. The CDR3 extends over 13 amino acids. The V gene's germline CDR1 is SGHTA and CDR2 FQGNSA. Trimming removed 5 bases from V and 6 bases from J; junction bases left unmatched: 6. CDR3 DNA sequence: TGTGCCAGCAGCCCTCAGACAGGGCAGACCCAGTACTTC. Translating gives CASSPQTGQTQYF.

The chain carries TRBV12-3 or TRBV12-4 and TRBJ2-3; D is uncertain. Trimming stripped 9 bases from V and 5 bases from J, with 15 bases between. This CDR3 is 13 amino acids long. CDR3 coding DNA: TGTGCCAGTACGCCCACAGTGAAAGATACGCAGTATTTT. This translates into CASTPTVKDTQYF.

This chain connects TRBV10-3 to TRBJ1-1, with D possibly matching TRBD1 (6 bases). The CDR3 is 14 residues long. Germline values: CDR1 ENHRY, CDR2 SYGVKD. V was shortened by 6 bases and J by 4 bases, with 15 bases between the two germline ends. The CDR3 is CAISGRGGITEAFF. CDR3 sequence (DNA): TGTGCCATCAGCGGCAGGGGAGGTATCACTGAAGCTTTCTTT.

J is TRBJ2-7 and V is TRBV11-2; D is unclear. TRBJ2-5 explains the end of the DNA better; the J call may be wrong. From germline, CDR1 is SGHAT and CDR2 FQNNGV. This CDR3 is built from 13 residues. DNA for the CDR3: TGTGCCAGCAGCTCGGACCGAAAAGAGACCCAGTACTTC. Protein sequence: CASSSDRKETQYF.

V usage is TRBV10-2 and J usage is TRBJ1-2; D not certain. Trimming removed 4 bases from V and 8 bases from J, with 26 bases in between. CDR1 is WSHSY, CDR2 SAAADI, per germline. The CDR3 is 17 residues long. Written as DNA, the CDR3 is TGCGCCAGCAGTGCAGCCACAGAGCAACTCTTAACTAGAGGCTACACCTTC. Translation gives CASSAATEQLLTRGYTF.

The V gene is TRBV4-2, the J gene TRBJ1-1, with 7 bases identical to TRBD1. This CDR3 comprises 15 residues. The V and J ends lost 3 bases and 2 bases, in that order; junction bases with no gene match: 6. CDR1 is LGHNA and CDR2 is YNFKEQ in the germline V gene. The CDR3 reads CASSQSGQSNTEAFF. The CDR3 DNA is TGTGCCAGCAGCCAGTCGGGACAGAGCAACACTGAAGCTTTCTTT.

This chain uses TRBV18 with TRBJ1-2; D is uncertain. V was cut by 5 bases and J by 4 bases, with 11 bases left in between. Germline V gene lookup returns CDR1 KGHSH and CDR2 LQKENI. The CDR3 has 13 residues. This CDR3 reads CASSADGSYGYTF. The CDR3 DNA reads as TGTGCCAGCTCAGCTGACGGAAGCTATGGCTACACCTTC. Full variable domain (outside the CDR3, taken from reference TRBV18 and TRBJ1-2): NAGVMQNPRHLVRRRGQEARLRCSPMKGHSHVYWYRQLPEEGLKFMVYLQKENIIDESGMPKERFSAEFPKEGPSILRIQQVVRGDSAAYFCASSADGSYGYTFGSGTRLTVV.

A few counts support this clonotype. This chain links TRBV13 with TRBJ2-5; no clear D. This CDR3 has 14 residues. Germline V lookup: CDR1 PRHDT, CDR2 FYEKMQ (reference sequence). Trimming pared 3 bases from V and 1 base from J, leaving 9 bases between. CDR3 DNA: TGTGCCAGCAGCTTTACCGGGTTCCAAGAGACCCAGTACTTC. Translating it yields CASSFTGFQETQYF.

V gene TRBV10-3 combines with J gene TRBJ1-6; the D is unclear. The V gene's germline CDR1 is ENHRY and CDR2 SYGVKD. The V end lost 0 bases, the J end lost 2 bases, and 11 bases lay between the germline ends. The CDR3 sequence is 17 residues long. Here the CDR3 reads CAISESGRVTYNSPLHF. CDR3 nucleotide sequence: TGTGCCATCAGTGAGTCAGGGAGGGTAACCTATAATTCACCCCTCCACTTT.

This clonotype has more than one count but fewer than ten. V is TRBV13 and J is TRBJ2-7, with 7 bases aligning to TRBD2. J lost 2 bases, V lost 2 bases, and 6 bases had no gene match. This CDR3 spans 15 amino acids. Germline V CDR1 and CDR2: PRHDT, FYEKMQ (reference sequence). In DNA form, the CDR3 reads TGTGCCAGCAGCTTATTAACTAGCGACACCTACGAGCAGTACTTC. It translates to CASSLLTSDTYEQYF.

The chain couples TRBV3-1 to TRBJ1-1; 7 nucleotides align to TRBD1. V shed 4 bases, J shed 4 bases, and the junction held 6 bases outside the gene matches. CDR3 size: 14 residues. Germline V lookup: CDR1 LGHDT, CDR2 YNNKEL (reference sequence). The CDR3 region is CASSPVQGGTEAFF. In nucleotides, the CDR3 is TGTGCCAGCAGCCCAGTTCAGGGGGGCACTGAAGCTTTCTTT.

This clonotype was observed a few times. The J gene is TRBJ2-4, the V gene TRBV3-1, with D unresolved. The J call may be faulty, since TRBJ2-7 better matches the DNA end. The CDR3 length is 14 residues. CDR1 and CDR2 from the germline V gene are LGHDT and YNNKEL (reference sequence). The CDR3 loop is CASSQESRSGEQYF. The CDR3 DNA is TGTGCCAGCAGCCAAGAATCCCGTTCGGGCGAGCAGTACTTC.

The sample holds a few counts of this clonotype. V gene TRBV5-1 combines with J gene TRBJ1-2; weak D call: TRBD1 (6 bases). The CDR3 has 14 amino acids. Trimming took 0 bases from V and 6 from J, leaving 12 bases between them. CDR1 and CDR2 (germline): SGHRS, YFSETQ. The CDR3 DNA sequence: TGCGCCAGCAGCTTGGAGCGGGGGCAGGATGGCTACACCTTC. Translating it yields CASSLERGQDGYTF.